The 26 T cell receptor beta chains presented below share a single source sample, sequenced in a study of identical twins. TCRdb redid the calling of the 5' RACE reads with MiXCR, one entry per CDR3 protein. The data contain just under 550,000 distinct CDR3 sequences, approximately 16% of them singletons. This sample also belongs to another study, concerning yellow fever vaccine responses in identical twins.

Sequenced input: CD4+ T cells sorted from blood. The receptors shown here come from a woman between 18 and 29 years old in good health.

The rearrangement joins TRBV11-2 to TRBJ1-1; 7 bases align to TRBD1. Trimming took 5 bases from V and 2 from J; bases not matched to a gene: 8. Germline assignment: CDR1 SGHAT and CDR2 FQNNGV. This CDR3 spans 15 amino acids. CDR3 region: CASSEGQSGNTEAFF. The CDR3 coding sequence is TGTGCCAGCAGCGAGGGACAGTCGGGTAACACTGAAGCTTTCTTT.

This clonotype was detected only a few times. This chain joins TRBV7-9 and TRBJ2-1; maybe TRBD2 (6 bases). Germline lookup yields CDR1 SEHNR and CDR2 FQNEAQ (reference sequence). Trimming took off 5 bases at V and 2 bases at J, with 19 bases between the two ends. This CDR3 spans 17 amino acids. The CDR3 here is CASSPRVAGNPYNEQFF. The CDR3 bases are TGTGCCAGCAGCCCGAGGGTCGCGGGGAACCCCTACAATGAGCAGTTCTTC.

The CDR3 DNA follows: TGTGCTAGTGGTCCAACAGGGGCCGGGGAGCTGTTTTTT. Protein product: CASGPTGAGELFF. The chain is built from TRBV12-5 and TRBJ2-2; 7 bases line up with TRBD1. The CDR3 length is 13 residues. Germline values: CDR1 LGHNT, CDR2 FRNRAP. Germline trimming cut 5 bases from V and 6 bases from J; bases unmatched to any gene: 3.

This clonotype was detected only a few times. The V and J genes are TRBV3-1 and TRBJ2-2, with no clear D. Germline V CDR1 and CDR2: LGHDT, YNNKEL (reference sequence). The CDR3 covers 13 residues. The germline V and J ends were trimmed by 2 bases and 5 bases, with 6 bases remaining between them. CDR3: CASSQILTGELFF. CDR3 DNA: TGTGCCAGCAGCCAAATCTTGACCGGGGAGCTGTTTTTT.

This clonotype was counted at least ten times. The chain recombines TRBV12-3 or TRBV12-4 with TRBJ1-5, with a weak D call TRBD1 (6 bases). V lost 1 base and J lost 2, with 12 bases in between. The CDR3 is 16 residues long. The CDR3 sequence: CASSLDRGRGNQPQHF. CDR3 DNA sequence: TGTGCCAGCAGTTTAGACCGGGGGCGAGGCAATCAGCCCCAGCATTTT.

The V call is TRBV7-9, the J call TRBJ1-4, with TRBD1 matching over 7 bases. The junction had 7 bases not matched to a gene; V was cut back by 1 base and J by 8 bases. The CDR3 length is 15 residues. The germline V gene encodes CDR1 SEHNR and CDR2 FQNEAQ (reference sequence). The CDR3 DNA reads as TGTGCCAGCAGCTTAGTCGAGACAGGGAAGGAAAAACTGTTTTTT. Its protein product is CASSLVETGKEKLFF.

This clonotype was seen more than once but under ten times. This sequence joins TRBV10-3 and TRBJ1-5; D gene ambiguous. Germline CDR1 reads ENHRY; CDR2 reads SYGVKD. This CDR3 comprises 14 residues. The V gene lost 2 bases and the J gene lost 0 bases, with 5 bases spanning the gap. DNA for the CDR3: TGTGCCATCAGTGAGAGCTTTAGCAATCAGCCCCAGCATTTT. It yields the protein CAISESFSNQPQHF.

This rearrangement joins TRBV4-1 to TRBJ1-2, with a possible D match to TRBD1 (5 bases). This CDR3 spans 17 amino acids. Deletions cut 2 bases from V and 2 bases from J, with 18 bases between. Looked up from germline, CDR1 is MGHRA and CDR2 is YSYEKL. The CDR3 reads CASSQQALPGPNYGYTF. CDR3 nucleotide sequence: TGCGCCAGCAGCCAACAGGCTCTACCGGGACCAAACTATGGCTACACCTTC.

This clonotype was recorded at least ten times. The rearrangement joins TRBV12-3 or TRBV12-4 to TRBJ1-3; unclear D gene. Between the trimmed V and J ends, which lost 3 bases and 2 bases, there was a span of 5 bases. The CDR3 runs 13 residues. This CDR3 reads CASSLGPGNTIYF. CDR3 nucleotide sequence: TGTGCCAGCAGTTTGGGTCCTGGAAACACCATATATTTT.

This chain connects TRBV28 to TRBJ2-7; 9 bases are shared with TRBD2. Germline lookup yields CDR1 MDHEN and CDR2 SYDVKM. V trimming: 6 bases; J trimming: 1 base; junction bases outside the gene matches: 22. This CDR3 contains 20 residues. Here the CDR3 reads CASSPRWGSGRTSESYEQYF. The CDR3 DNA sequence: TGTGCCAGCAGCCCCCGCTGGGGCTCAGGTCGGACTAGCGAATCCTACGAGCAGTACTTC.

This clonotype was seen a few times. The chain is built from TRBV7-2 and TRBJ1-5, with no clear D. Per the germline V gene, CDR1 is SGHTA and CDR2 is FQGNSA. CDR3 length: 13 residues. Between the trimmed V and J ends, which lost 5 bases and 15 bases, there was a span of 20 bases. Written as DNA, the CDR3 is TGTGCCAGCAGCCACCCCAGTGGGTATGTCTTGCATTTT. Protein product: CASSHPSGYVLHF. Filled out from reference TRBV7-2 and TRBJ1-5, the complete variable domain reads GAGVSQSPSNKVTEKGKDVELRCDPISGHTALYWYRQSLGQGLEFLIYFQGNSAPDKSGLPSDRFSAERTGGSVSTLTIQRTQQEDSAVYLCASSHPSGYVLHFGDGTRLSIL.

The rearrangement links TRBV12-3 or TRBV12-4 to TRBJ2-1, with D perhaps matching TRBD2 (6 bases). The ends were cut back, 6 bases at V and 3 bases at J, with 15 bases in the middle. CDR3 size: 15 residues. CDR3 protein: CASREEGLGYNEQFF. The CDR3 DNA reads TGTGCCAGCAGAGAGGAGGGCCTTGGCTACAATGAGCAGTTCTTC.

V usage is TRBV18 and J usage is TRBJ1-5; D is possibly TRBD1 (6 bases). The V and J ends lost 3 bases and 6 bases respectively, with 9 bases between them. Germline V gene sequence: CDR1 KGHSH, CDR2 LQKENI. The CDR3 loop spans 13 amino acids. Here the CDR3 DNA reads TGTGCCAGCTCACCGGGGGCGGTTCAGCCCCAGCATTTT. Translation: CASSPGAVQPQHF.

The rearrangement links TRBV2 to TRBJ2-1, with 8 bases matching TRBD2. Germline CDR1 is SNHLY and CDR2 is FYNNEI. The ends lost 7 bases at V and 5 bases at J; junction bases unmatched: 4. The CDR3 is made up of 13 amino acids. The CDR3: CASTTSGNNEQFF. CDR3 bases: TGTGCCAGCACTACTAGCGGAAACAATGAGCAGTTCTTC.

This clonotype showed up many times. This rearrangement joins TRBV5-1 to TRBJ2-3; a possible D gene is TRBD2 (6 bases). Germline V lookup: CDR1 SGHRS, CDR2 YFSETQ. Trimming removed 3 bases at V and 0 bases at J, with 8 bases between. The length of the CDR3 is 14 residues. Here the CDR3 reads CASSWGTSTDTQYF. CDR3 DNA sequence: TGCGCCAGCAGCTGGGGGACTAGCACAGATACGCAGTATTTT.

To note about this clonotype: An end of the junction does not agree with germline; a read error may underlie this. This chain connects TRBV11-2 to TRBJ1-1; D is unresolved. Germline assignment: CDR1 SGHAT and CDR2 FQNNGV. This CDR3 has 11 amino acids. The DNA for the CDR3 is TGCCCCCCGTGTGGGAGCACTGAAGCTTTCTTT. As protein: CPPCGSTEAFF. Filled out from reference TRBV11-2 and TRBJ1-1, the complete variable domain reads EAGVAQSPRYKIIEKRQSVAFWCNPISGHATLYWYQQILGQGPKLLIQFQNNGVVDDSQLPKDRFSAERLKGVDSTLKIQPAKLEDSAVYLCPPCGSTEAFFGQGTRLTVV.

The chain carries TRBV10-3 and TRBJ2-2; 8 bases fit TRBD1. The length of the CDR3 is 15 residues. Germline V gives CDR1 ENHRY, CDR2 SYGVKD. V shed 7 bases and J 0 bases; nucleotides not matched to a gene: 4. The CDR3 nucleotides read TGTGCCATCACTCCGACAGGGGCGAACACCGGGGAGCTGTTTTTT. Translation: CAITPTGANTGELFF.

This clonotype was recorded a few times. The rearrangement uses TRBV7-9 and TRBJ2-1; D remains unclear. Germline CDR1 SEHNR, CDR2 FQNEAQ (reference sequence). The CDR3 has 12 residues. V dropped 3 bases and J dropped 8 bases, with 8 bases sitting between them. The CDR3 loop reads CASSFASYEQFF. The CDR3 region has the DNA TGTGCCAGCAGCTTTGCAAGCTATGAGCAGTTCTTC. The full variable domain, with the rest looked up from reference TRBV7-9 and TRBJ2-1, is DTGVSQNPRHKITKRGQNVTFRCDPISEHNRLYWYRQTLGQGPEFLTYFQNEAQLEKSRLLSDRFSAERPKGSFSTLEIQRTEQGDSAMYLCASSFASYEQFFGPGTRLTVL.

This clonotype was seen more than once but under ten times. This CDR3 reads CASSSTGQGINEQFF. As DNA, the CDR3 is TGTGCCAGCAGCTCCACGGGACAGGGGATCAATGAGCAGTTCTTC. The rearrangement links TRBV11-2 to TRBJ2-1, with 10 bases fitting TRBD1. V dropped 4 bases and J dropped 6; count of bases not matched to a gene: 6. This CDR3 has 15 amino acids. CDR1 SGHAT and CDR2 FQNNGV come from the germline V gene.

The chain employs TRBV5-1 and TRBJ1-2, with 7 nucleotides matching TRBD1. With V trimmed by 0 bases and J by 2 bases, 4 bases remained unmatched. This CDR3 comprises 15 residues. The germline CDR1 and CDR2 sequences are SGHRS and YFSETQ. The CDR3 DNA reads as TGCGCCAGCAGCTTGGTTACAGGGGTAAACTATGGCTACACCTTC. Amino acids: CASSLVTGVNYGYTF. The whole variable domain, remainder taken from reference TRBV5-1 and TRBJ1-2, is KAGVTQTPRYLIKTRGQQVTLSCSPISGHRSVSWYQQTPGQGLQFLFEYFSETQRNKGNFPGRFSGRQFSNSRSEMNVSTLELGDSALYLCASSLVTGVNYGYTFGSGTRLTVV.

The V call is TRBV10-3, the J call TRBJ2-7; D is uncertain. V shed 10 bases and J shed 9 bases, with 16 bases lying between them. Germline loops: CDR1 ENHRY, CDR2 SYGVKD. This CDR3 comprises 11 residues. The CDR3 nucleotides are TGTGCCACCTCCCTGCAGGACGTGCAGTACGTC. Translation gives CATSLQDVQYV.

The chain recombines TRBV5-4 with TRBJ2-3, with 10 bases matching TRBD1. CDR3 length: 21 residues. The V and J ends lost 1 base and 0 bases, in that order; junction bases with no gene match: 17. Germline assignment: CDR1 SGHNT and CDR2 YYREEE (reference sequence). CDR3 sequence: CASSLLQTGGPLLSSTDTQYF. CDR3 coding DNA: TGTGCCAGCAGCTTGTTGCAGACAGGGGGCCCTCTTCTCTCTAGCACAGATACGCAGTATTTT.

Ten or more counts support this clonotype. The chain has TRBV28 and TRBJ2-1; D ambiguous. CDR1 and CDR2 (germline): MDHEN, SYDVKM. V dropped 6 bases and J dropped 4 bases, with 19 bases sitting between them. This CDR3 has 16 amino acids. DNA of the CDR3: TGTGCCAGCAGCGATACTACCCTAGGGTTTTACAATGAGCAGTTCTTC. It yields the protein CASSDTTLGFYNEQFF.

The chain employs TRBV3-1 and TRBJ2-7; D call uncertain. The CDR3 has 14 amino acids. V lost 5 bases to trimming and J lost 2 bases, with 13 bases between them. CDR1 LGHDT and CDR2 YNNKEL come from the germline V gene (reference sequence). In nucleotides, the CDR3 is TGTGCCAGCAGCAGTGACATCCGCCCCTACGAGCAGTACGTC. As protein: CASSSDIRPYEQYV.

This clonotype was detected only once. The chain is built from TRBV3-1 and TRBJ2-1, with 11 bases fitting TRBD2. The CDR3 sequence is 18 residues long. V shed 10 bases and J 3 bases; nucleotides not matched to a gene: 17. Per germline, CDR1 LGHDT and CDR2 YNNKEL (reference sequence). CDR3 amino acids: CAICHRLAGGSNYNEQFF. The CDR3 DNA follows: TGTGCCATCTGCCATCGGTTAGCGGGAGGGTCCAACTACAATGAGCAGTTCTTC.

V usage is TRBV5-1 and J usage is TRBJ2-5; 9 bases agree with TRBD2. The CDR3 totals 13 residues. V gave up 3 bases and J gave up 5 bases; unmatched junction bases: 2. Looked up from germline, CDR1 is SGHRS and CDR2 is YFSETQ. CDR3 bases: TGCGCCAGCAGCTGGACTAGCGCCGAGACCCAGTACTTC. Amino acid sequence: CASSWTSAETQYF.